Listed below are T cell receptor beta chains from one sample, sequenced in a study of cytomegalovirus exposure and HLA in healthy donors. The repertoire was sequenced with immunoSEQ multiplex PCR; TCRdb's copy has only in-frame clones and lacks some. The profile shows around 140,000 clones, approximately 82% of them singletons. The sequencing sample was made of PBMCs. These receptor sequences come from a woman aged 55-70 years in good health and CMV-seropositive. Both conserved end residues are trimmed from each CDR3. Fields, in order: J gene, V gene, CDR3 length, CDR3 protein.

J gene: TRBJ2-7
V gene: TRBV7-9
CDR3 length: 10
CDR3 protein: ASSSQGFEQY

J gene: TRBJ2-5
V gene: TRBV6-5
CDR3 length: 13
CDR3 protein: ASRSTGTSGETQY

J gene: TRBJ1-1
V gene: TRBV7-2
CDR3 length: 14
CDR3 protein: ASSLRVWTQGAEAF

J gene: TRBJ1-1
V gene: TRBV29-1
CDR3 length: 8
CDR3 protein: SVRVPEAF

J gene: TRBJ2-7
V gene: TRBV6-6
CDR3 length: 14
CDR3 protein: ASSYGTSGHTYEQY

J gene: TRBJ2-7
V gene: TRBV7-6
CDR3 length: 14
CDR3 protein: ASSSNPPKTGGVQY

J gene: TRBJ2-3
V gene: TRBV11-1
CDR3 length: 14
CDR3 protein: ASSSPLAGPTDTQY

J gene: TRBJ2-5
V gene: TRBV7-3
CDR3 length: 16
CDR3 protein: ASSPGVAGGPGTETQY

J gene: TRBJ2-7
V gene: TRBV5-5
CDR3 length: 14
CDR3 protein: ASTTLGGARYGEQY

J gene: TRBJ2-1
V gene: TRBV9
CDR3 length: 15
CDR3 protein: ASSERGGLAGDDEQF

J gene: TRBJ1-5
V gene: TRBV19
CDR3 length: 13
CDR3 protein: ASSMSLGGMQPQH

J gene: TRBJ2-3
V gene: TRBV14
CDR3 length: 13
CDR3 protein: ASSPAGGRGDTQY

J gene: TRBJ1-4
V gene: TRBV6-6
CDR3 length: 12
CDR3 protein: ASRQGASNEKLF

J gene: TRBJ1-2
V gene: TRBV5-6
CDR3 length: 12
CDR3 protein: ASSSLVEPRGYT

J gene: TRBJ2-3
V gene: TRBV9
CDR3 length: 17
CDR3 protein: ASSAGWVAGDGNTDTQY

J gene: TRBJ1-2
V gene: TRBV6-5
CDR3 length: 11
CDR3 protein: ASSRDREYGYT

J gene: TRBJ2-5
V gene: TRBV7-7
CDR3 length: 13
CDR3 protein: ASRQCQGSQETQY

J gene: TRBJ2-7
V gene: TRBV29-1
CDR3 length: 11
CDR3 protein: SVVTSGNYEQY

J gene: TRBJ2-1
V gene: TRBV4-2
CDR3 length: 12
CDR3 protein: ASSQIREGNEQF

J gene: TRBJ2-6
V gene: TRBV11-2
CDR3 length: 15
CDR3 protein: ASSPGLGDSGANVLT

J gene: TRBJ1-4
V gene: TRBV4-1
CDR3 length: 10
CDR3 protein: ASSQVREKLF

J gene: TRBJ2-5
V gene: TRBV5-6
CDR3 length: 12
CDR3 protein: ASSSIAGAETQY

J gene: TRBJ2-7
V gene: TRBV30
CDR3 length: 10
CDR3 protein: ASRGNGLEQY

J gene: TRBJ2-1
V gene: TRBV5-6
CDR3 length: 13
CDR3 protein: ASSLVSSGSNEQF

J gene: TRBJ1-1
V gene: TRBV9
CDR3 length: 13
CDR3 protein: ASSVGPGRVTEAF

J gene: TRBJ2-7
V gene: TRBV9
CDR3 length: 12
CDR3 protein: ASSVASGSYEQY

J gene: TRBJ2-3
V gene: TRBV27
CDR3 length: 12
CDR3 protein: AIKESVGTDTQY

J gene: TRBJ1-1
V gene: TRBV19
CDR3 length: 14
CDR3 protein: ASSIVRRRDNTEAF

J gene: TRBJ2-7
V gene: TRBV6-5
CDR3 length: 12
CDR3 protein: ASSTDILSYEQY

J gene: TRBJ1-1
V gene: TRBV9
CDR3 length: 13
CDR3 protein: ASSPQGAVNTEAF

J gene: TRBJ2-3
V gene: TRBV10-2
CDR3 length: 12
CDR3 protein: ASRGAGSTDTQY

J gene: TRBJ2-7
V gene: TRBV30
CDR3 length: 9
CDR3 protein: AWKRGYEQY

J gene: TRBJ2-1
V gene: TRBV4-1
CDR3 length: 13
CDR3 protein: ASSQRLAGGYEQF

J gene: TRBJ2-7
V gene: TRBV28
CDR3 length: 12
CDR3 protein: ASIGTGSSYEQY

J gene: TRBJ1-4
V gene: TRBV13
CDR3 length: 11
CDR3 protein: ASRGDSREKLF

J gene: TRBJ2-7
V gene: TRBV7-8
CDR3 length: 13
CDR3 protein: ASSLGRPSAYEQY

J gene: TRBJ2-7
V gene: TRBV11-3
CDR3 length: 10
CDR3 protein: ASSQGGYEQY

J gene: TRBJ1-2
V gene: TRBV4-3
CDR3 length: 13
CDR3 protein: ASSQEARGNYGYT